The 30 T cell receptor beta chains given below trace back to one sample, sequenced in a study of control samples from healthy donors and cancer patients. The table came from immunoSEQ multiplex PCR; TCRdb's copy has only in-frame clones and leaves some out. The profile covers about 180,000 clones, with roughly 90% appearing a single time and just over 1.4% taken by the ten largest. What was sequenced was blood. All receptors come from a woman aged 50 to 60 in good health.

V is TRBV18 and J is TRBJ1-5; D remains unclear. This CDR3 comprises 13 residues. The germline V gene has CDR1 KGHSH and CDR2 LQKENI. The V and J ends lost 3 bases and 6 bases respectively, with 9 bases between them. This CDR3 reads CASSPDKIQPQHF. The CDR3 nucleotides read TGTGCCAGCTCACCGGATAAAATTCAGCCCCAGCATTTT.

CDR3 amino acids: CASSSASDGSNQPQHF. The CDR3 DNA is TGTGCCAGCAGCTCTGCCTCGGACGGGAGCAATCAGCCCCAGCATTTT. The chain carries TRBV4-2 and TRBJ1-5; D not resolved. The CDR3 has 16 residues. V was trimmed by 5 bases and J by 1 base, leaving 15 bases between them. CDR1 LGHNA and CDR2 YNFKEQ come from the germline V gene.

The chain employs TRBV7-8 and TRBJ1-5; D not resolved. Germline V gene lookup returns CDR1 SGHVS and CDR2 FQNEAQ. This CDR3 comprises 17 residues. The V gene lost 5 bases and the J gene lost 5 bases, with 22 bases spanning the gap. CDR3 protein: CASSVGRWPRLYQPQHF. The CDR3 nucleotides are TGTGCCAGCAGCGTAGGCAGGTGGCCCCGTCTTTATCAGCCCCAGCATTTT.

This clone was seen more than once but under ten times. Within the sample, other DNA sequences also encode this same CDR3. The chain has TRBV28 and TRBJ1-5; no definite D call. This CDR3 is 14 amino acids long. V shed 1 base and J shed 4 bases, with 8 bases lying between them. Per the germline V gene, CDR1 is MDHEN and CDR2 is SYDVKM. The CDR3 is CASSLLSGNQPQHF. The CDR3 nucleotides read TGTGCCAGCAGTTTATTATCGGGGAATCAGCCCCAGCATTTT.

The rearrangement joins TRBV6-5 to TRBJ2-7, with D perhaps matching TRBD2 (5 bases). The CDR3 loop spans 15 amino acids. The germline V gene encodes CDR1 MNHEY and CDR2 SVGAGI. The ends were cut back, 7 bases at V and 6 bases at J, with 22 bases in the middle. CDR3 DNA: TGTGCCAGCACGTTTTCCCGGACTGGCATCCGCGAGCAGTACTTC. This codes for CASTFSRTGIREQYF.

By share, this clone counts as medium-sized. The conserved closing phenylalanine or tryptophan is absent in this CDR3, likely reflecting a read error. The DNA is left out, because the CDR3 cannot be placed on it with certainty; the CDR3 is given as TCRdb lists it. The chain combines TRBV6-7 with TRBJ2-7; the tabulated D call, TRBD2, remains unverified against the DNA. TRBV6-7 is an ORF, with its function uncertain. The CDR3 has 11 amino acids, counting both end residues. CDR3 residues: CASSRDWRSPG.

This clone is a singleton in its sample. This chain links TRBV7-3 with TRBJ2-7; D gene unclear. Germline V gives CDR1 SGHTA, CDR2 FQGTGA. The CDR3 is 14 amino acids. The germline V and J ends were trimmed by 3 bases and 3 bases, with 12 bases remaining between them. CDR3 bases: TGTGCCAGCAGCTTCTACGGGCCAGACTACGAGCAGTACTTC. Amino acid sequence: CASSFYGPDYEQYF.

V and J are TRBV7-9 and TRBJ2-7; D remains unclear. This CDR3 is 12 amino acids long. Deletions cut 1 base from V and 7 bases from J, with 8 bases between. Germline CDR1 is SEHNR and CDR2 is FQNEAQ (reference sequence). In DNA form, the CDR3 reads TGTGCCAGCAGCTTAGAACTGGGGGAGCAGTACTTC. Translated, it gives CASSLELGEQYF. The complete variable domain, with remaining parts taken from reference TRBV7-9 and TRBJ2-7, reads DTGVSQNPRHKITKRGQNVTFRCDPISEHNRLYWYRQTLGQGPEFLTYFQNEAQLEKSRLLSDRFSAERPKGSFSTLEIQRTEQGDSAMYLCASSLELGEQYFGPGTRLTVT.

Only one count was recorded for this clone. This CDR3 reads CASSVAPNGRTSEQYF. In DNA, the CDR3 is TGTGCCAGCAGCGTAGCCCCCAACGGGAGAACATCCGAGCAGTACTTC. V is TRBV9 and J is TRBJ2-7; D is possibly TRBD2 (6 bases). Per the germline V gene, CDR1 is SGDLS and CDR2 is YYNGEE. V lost 0 bases and J 6 bases, leaving 19 bases between the germline ends. This CDR3 contains 16 residues.

The chain uses TRBV4-1 and TRBJ2-7; 9 nucleotides match TRBD2. CDR3 length equals 16 residues. The germline V gene has CDR1 MGHRA and CDR2 YSYEKL. V was pared by 1 base and J by 4 bases, with 8 bases of the junction left unmatched. For the CDR3, the DNA is TGCGCCAGCAGCCAAGGTAGCGGGAGAGCATTATACGAGCAGTACTTC. Translation: CASSQGSGRALYEQYF.

The V call is TRBV15, the J call TRBJ2-5; D possibly corresponds to TRBD2 (6 bases). This CDR3 spans 15 amino acids. V was trimmed by 0 bases and J by 4 bases, leaving 12 bases between them. Germline lookup yields CDR1 LNHNV and CDR2 YYDKDF (reference sequence). In DNA, the CDR3 is TGTGCCACCAGCAGAGATTCGCTAGCGAGAGAGACCCAGTACTTC. Amino acids: CATSRDSLARETQYF.

This clone was counted a single time. The V call is TRBV18, the J call TRBJ1-4, with D possibly being TRBD1 (5 bases). Germline assignment: CDR1 KGHSH and CDR2 LQKENI. The CDR3 has 19 amino acids. V lost 3 bases, J lost 0 bases, and 20 bases lay in between. CDR3 coding DNA: TGTGCCAGCTCACCTCCTAACCGGGGACGGGGTGCAACTAATGAAAAACTGTTTTTT. Translation: CASSPPNRGRGATNEKLFF. The full variable domain, completed using reference TRBV18 and TRBJ1-4, is NAGVMQNPRHLVRRRGQEARLRCSPMKGHSHVYWYRQLPEEGLKFMVYLQKENIIDESGMPKERFSAEFPKEGPSILRIQQVVRGDSAAYFCASSPPNRGRGATNEKLFFGSGTQLSVL.

The chain uses TRBV28 and TRBJ1-3; 7 bases fit TRBD1. The CDR3 sequence is 17 residues long. Germline lookup yields CDR1 MDHEN and CDR2 SYDVKM. Trimming at V came to 3 bases and at J to 0 bases, leaving 8 bases not matched to a gene. The CDR3 DNA reads as TGTGCCAGCAGTTTGTTTGGGACAGCTTACTCTGGAAACACCATATATTTT. Protein product: CASSLFGTAYSGNTIYF.

The chain is built from TRBV6-2 or TRBV6-3 and TRBJ2-7; unclear D gene. Trimming left V 0 bases short and J 7 bases short, with 13 bases between. CDR1 and CDR2 (germline): MNHEY, SVGEGT. This CDR3 has 14 residues. CDR3 protein: CASSYSRLVGEQYF. The CDR3 DNA is TGTGCCAGCAGTTACTCGAGACTTGTGGGGGAGCAGTACTTC.

V usage is TRBV9 and J usage is TRBJ1-6; no reliable D call. The V gene's germline CDR1 is SGDLS and CDR2 YYNGEE. Deletions cut 0 bases from V and 0 bases from J, with 7 bases between. This CDR3 spans 16 amino acids. The CDR3 sequence is CASSVGYYSYNSPLHF. CDR3 coding DNA: TGTGCCAGCAGCGTAGGGTACTACTCCTATAATTCACCCCTCCACTTT.

The chain uses TRBV7-3 and TRBJ2-3; no reliable D call. Germline values: CDR1 SGHTA, CDR2 FQGTGA. Trimming cost V 5 bases and J 5 bases, with 17 bases left between them. The CDR3 totals 15 residues. In DNA form, the CDR3 reads TGTGCCAGCAGCCCTGAGAGACGTTGGGGAGATACGCAGTATTTT. Translating it yields CASSPERRWGDTQYF.

The rearrangement links TRBV6-5 to TRBJ1-6, with D perhaps matching TRBD1 (5 bases). CDR3 length: 15 residues. V shed 10 bases and J shed 4 bases, with 17 bases lying between them. From germline, CDR1 is MNHEY and CDR2 SVGAGI. In DNA form, the CDR3 reads TGTGCCACCTCCCAGGGATCGACTTATAATTCACCCCTCCACTTT. This translates into CATSQGSTYNSPLHF.

The chain combines TRBV19 with TRBJ1-5; the D is unclear. Germline values: CDR1 LNHDA, CDR2 SQIVND (reference sequence). The CDR3 consists of 14 residues. Deletions cut 5 bases from V and 0 bases from J, with 8 bases between. This chain's CDR3 is CASSLGFSNQPQHF. As DNA, the CDR3 is TGTGCCAGTAGTCTGGGATTTAGCAATCAGCCCCAGCATTTT.

This chain links TRBV6-5 with TRBJ2-3; 10 positions agree with TRBD2. Trimming at V came to 7 bases and at J to 6 bases, leaving 7 bases not matched to a gene. Germline CDR1 and CDR2: MNHEY and SVGAGI. This CDR3 is built from 14 residues. CDR3 DNA sequence: TGTGCCAGCAATAGGGAAGCGGGGGGGGATACGCAGTATTTT. Protein: CASNREAGGDTQYF.

This rearrangement joins TRBV9 to TRBJ2-7, with TRBD2 as a possible D gene (5 bases). V dropped 0 bases and J dropped 7 bases, with 14 bases sitting between them. Germline CDR1 and CDR2: SGDLS and YYNGEE. The CDR3 contains 14 residues. The CDR3 DNA reads as TGTGCCAGCAGCGTAGAGAAGGGAGCGGATGAGCAGTACTTC. It yields the protein CASSVEKGADEQYF. The full variable domain, rest sourced from reference TRBV9 and TRBJ2-7, is DSGVTQTPKHLITATGQRVTLRCSPRSGDLSVYWYQQSLDQGLQFLIQYYNGEERAKGNILERFSAQQFPDLHSELNLSSLELGDSALYFCASSVEKGADEQYFGPGTRLTVT.

This clone was seen a few times. Other nucleotide sequences in the sample specify the same CDR3. The chain combines TRBV5-6 with TRBJ2-7; D perhaps matches TRBD2 (5 bases). Trimming shortened V by 2 bases and J by 5 bases, and 11 bases separated the two germline ends. Germline CDR1 SGHDT, CDR2 YYEEEE. The CDR3 contains 13 residues. CDR3 sequence: CASSFWTGNEQYF. The CDR3 DNA reads as TGTGCCAGCAGCTTCTGGACGGGGAACGAGCAGTACTTC.

On this clone itself: Distinct nucleotide sequences in the sample also encode this CDR3. The chain carries TRBV3-1 (or the pseudogene TRBV3-2) and TRBJ2-2, with unresolved D. The V gene lost 1 base and the J gene lost 5 bases, with 8 bases spanning the gap. The CDR3 runs 14 residues. Germline CDR1 reads LGHDT; CDR2 reads YNNKEL (reference sequence). The CDR3 loop is CASSQAPGTGELFF. The CDR3 DNA sequence: TGTGCCAGCAGCCAAGCCCCCGGTACCGGGGAGCTGTTTTTT.

The rearrangement joins TRBV28 to TRBJ1-1; 7 bases are a match to TRBD1. V lost 3 bases to trimming and J lost 2 bases; unmatched junction nucleotides: 9. The germline V gene has CDR1 MDHEN and CDR2 SYDVKM. The CDR3 is 16 amino acids. CDR3: CASSFRRDRRNTEAFF. In DNA form, the CDR3 reads TGTGCCAGCAGTTTCCGACGGGACAGAAGAAACACTGAAGCTTTCTTT.

The chain couples TRBV3-1 (or the pseudogene TRBV3-2) to TRBJ1-1, with TRBD1 as a possible D gene (5 bases). Germline V CDR1 and CDR2: LGHDT, YNNKEL (reference sequence). CDR3 length equals 15 residues. Between the trimmed V and J ends, which lost 1 base and 5 bases, there was a span of 14 bases. CDR3 sequence: CASSQVWTSGTEAFF. CDR3 coding DNA: TGTGCCAGCAGCCAAGTATGGACATCGGGGACTGAAGCTTTCTTT.

The V and J genes are TRBV12-3 or TRBV12-4 and TRBJ1-1; the match to TRBD1 covers 7 bases. There are 12 residues in the CDR3. Trimming took 5 bases from V and 7 from J; bases not matched to a gene: 4. CDR3 amino acids: CASSPRQGEAFF. The CDR3 bases are TGTGCCAGCAGTCCGCGACAGGGTGAAGCTTTCTTT.

The chain links TRBV6-5 to TRBJ2-7; TRBD1 agrees at 7 bases. This CDR3 is 14 amino acids long. Trimming removed 0 bases from V and 3 bases from J; junction bases left unmatched: 2. The germline V gene has CDR1 MNHEY and CDR2 SVGAGI. CDR3 sequence: CASSYSGQDYEQYF. The CDR3, as DNA: TGTGCCAGCAGTTACTCAGGACAGGACTACGAGCAGTACTTC.

J is TRBJ1-6 and V is TRBV6-6; D is uncertain. From germline, CDR1 is MNHNY and CDR2 SVGAGI (reference sequence). This CDR3 has 15 amino acids. The V end lost 5 bases, the J end lost 6 bases, and 14 bases lay between the germline ends. CDR3 sequence: CASSPRGEGNSPLHF. In nucleotides, the CDR3 is TGTGCCAGCAGTCCCCGCGGGGAGGGTAATTCACCCCTCCACTTT.

This clone showed up just a few times. The chain has TRBV6-1 and TRBJ2-1; 10 bases align to TRBD2. V was clipped by 2 bases and J by 8 bases; unmatched bases: 9. CDR1 MNHNS and CDR2 SASEGT come from the germline V gene. The CDR3 covers 16 residues. The CDR3 loop is CASSEKSGGAGDEQFF. The DNA of the CDR3 is TGTGCCAGCAGTGAAAAGAGCGGGGGGGCCGGCGATGAGCAGTTCTTC.

The genes are TRBV30 and TRBJ2-7; tentative D call: TRBD2 (6 bases). Trimming shortened V by 8 bases and J by 4 bases, and 21 bases separated the two germline ends. Germline CDR1 is GTSNPN and CDR2 is SVGIG (reference sequence). This CDR3 spans 14 amino acids. DNA for the CDR3: TGTGCCACGGTGAGGAGGGGATCCATGTACGAGCAGTACTTC. This gives the protein CATVRRGSMYEQYF.

This chain connects TRBV5-1 to TRBJ1-2; 7 bases align to TRBD1. CDR3 size: 14 residues. Germline CDR1 and CDR2: SGHRS and YFSETQ. J gave up 4 bases and V 3 bases, and 6 bases lay outside the gene matches. Here the CDR3 reads CASSSGQETYGYTF. DNA of the CDR3: TGCGCCAGCAGCTCCGGACAGGAAACCTATGGCTACACCTTC.